The clone carrying this T cell receptor beta chain was counted a few times. The antigen remains undetermined. This sample stems from a study of CD8 T cells in ankylosing spondylitis. TCRdb itself ran the 5' RACE reads through MiXCR, one entry per CDR3 protein. The data show around 540,000 distinct CDR3 sequences, roughly 13% seen once. Study findings and constraints: A motif of 8 or 9 highly homologous TCR beta variants was seen as apparently characteristic of ankylosing spondylitis blood. Clones that were linked to disease were CD8+ and were relatively rare in peripheral blood. There were earlier reports of some motif variants in reactive arthritis synovial fluid and blood.

Sequenced input: blood, either unsorted or a sorted T cell fraction (not recorded which). The clonotype was recovered from a male donor with ankylosing spondylitis.

In nucleotides, the CDR3 is TGTGCCAGCAGAACCGGGGGTTCCTACGAGCAGTACGTC. Amino acid sequence: CASRTGGSYEQYV. The chain is built from TRBV6-6 and TRBJ2-7, with a possible D match to TRBD2 (6 bases). The CDR3 totals 13 residues. Germline V gene lookup returns CDR1 MNHNY and CDR2 SVGAGI (reference sequence). V lost 6 bases and J lost 1, with 10 bases in between.